The clone carrying this T cell receptor delta chain was seen ten or more times. This specimen includes other DNA sequences encoding the same CDR3. The sample belongs to a study of gamma-delta T cells after stem cell transplantation. The V gene's germline CDR1 is GEAIGNYY and CDR2 EKD. The CDR3 is made up of 20 amino acids. V lost 4 bases, J lost 6 bases, and 25 bases stayed unmatched. TCRdb called clones anew from the RT-PCR reads with CATT. The repertoire holds about 15,000 delta-chain clones, with about 8.5% as singletons. This clonotype was obtained from a human donor. It is not recorded whose cells these are; they may come from a transplant donor. The genes are TRDV2 and TRDJ1; 10 positions agree with TRDD3. The sequenced sample consisted of gamma-delta T cells. In nucleotides, the CDR3 is TGTGCCTGTGAAACCTTAGCGAAACTGGGGGATGTTTCGGCAAATAATAAACTCATCTTT. Amino acid sequence: CACETLAKLGDVSANNKLIF.